The subject of this entry is one T cell receptor beta chain. Antigen: not known. 60 Vbeta and 13 Jbeta primers were used in PCR. Authors' analysis steps: In a later analysis, 75 million to 95 million unique TCR beta chains included roughly 11 million shared by two or more donors. TCRdb's table, derived via immunoSEQ multiplex PCR, lists solely in-frame clones and lacks some. That table furnishes V, J and clone size, whereas the DNA furnished D and trimming. The table lists about 130,000 clones, roughly three quarters of them singletons. This specimen belongs to a study of cytomegalovirus exposure and HLA in healthy donors. Study outcomes and limitations: The productive fraction for most TCR beta V segments was about 87% or about 30% in an earlier analysis. Immune exposure data for these donors was limited to CMV serostatus.

This clonotype was obtained from a man aged 25-45 years in good health and CMV-seropositive. What was sequenced was PBMCs.

The CDR3 reads CASSLGTGHEQYF. In DNA form, the CDR3 reads TGTGCCAGCAGCTTGGGAACAGGGCACGAGCAGTACTTC. V gene TRBV5-6 combines with J gene TRBJ2-7, with a possible D match to TRBD1 (6 bases). This CDR3 is built from 13 residues. The germline CDR1 and CDR2 sequences are SGHDT and YYEEEE. The V and J ends lost 0 bases and 5 bases respectively, with 9 bases between them.